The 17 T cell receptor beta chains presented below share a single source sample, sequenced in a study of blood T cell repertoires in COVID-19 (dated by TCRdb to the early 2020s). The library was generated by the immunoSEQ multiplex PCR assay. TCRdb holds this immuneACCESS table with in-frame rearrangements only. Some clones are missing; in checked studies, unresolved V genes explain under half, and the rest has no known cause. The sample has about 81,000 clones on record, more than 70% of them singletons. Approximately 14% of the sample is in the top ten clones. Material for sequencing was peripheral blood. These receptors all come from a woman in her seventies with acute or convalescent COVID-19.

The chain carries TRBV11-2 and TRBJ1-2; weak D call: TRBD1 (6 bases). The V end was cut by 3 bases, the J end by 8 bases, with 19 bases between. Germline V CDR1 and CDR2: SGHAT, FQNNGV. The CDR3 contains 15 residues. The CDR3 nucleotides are TGTGCCAGCAGCTTTGGGGGGGGGCAAGTAAACGGCTACACCTTC. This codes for CASSFGGGQVNGYTF.

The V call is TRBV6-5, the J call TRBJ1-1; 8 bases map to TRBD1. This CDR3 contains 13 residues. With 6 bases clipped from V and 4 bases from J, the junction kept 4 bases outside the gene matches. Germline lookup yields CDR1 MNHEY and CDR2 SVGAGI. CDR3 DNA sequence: TGTGCCAGCAGGGATACAGGGGGCACTGAAGCTTTCTTT. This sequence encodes CASRDTGGTEAFF.

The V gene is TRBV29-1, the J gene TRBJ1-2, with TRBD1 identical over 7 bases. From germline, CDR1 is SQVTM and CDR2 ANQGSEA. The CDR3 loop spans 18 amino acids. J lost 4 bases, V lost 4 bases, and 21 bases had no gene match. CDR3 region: CSVGFPARTGALGYGYTF. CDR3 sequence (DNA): TGCAGCGTTGGGTTTCCGGCCAGGACAGGCGCTCTGGGCTATGGCTACACCTTC.

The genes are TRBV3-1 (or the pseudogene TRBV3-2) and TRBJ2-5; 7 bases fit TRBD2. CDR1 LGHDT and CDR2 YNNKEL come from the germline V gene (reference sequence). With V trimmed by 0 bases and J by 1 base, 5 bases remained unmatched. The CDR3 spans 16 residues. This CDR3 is CASSQDWRGFQETQYF. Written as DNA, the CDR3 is TGTGCCAGCAGCCAAGATTGGCGGGGGTTCCAAGAGACCCAGTACTTC.

CDR3 loop: CASSEGQVANEQFF. CDR3 in DNA: TGTGCCAGCAGTGAGGGACAGGTGGCCAATGAGCAGTTCTTC. This chain connects TRBV6-2 or TRBV6-3 to TRBJ2-1, with TRBD1 matching 8 bases. The germline CDR1 and CDR2 sequences are MNHEY and SVGEGT. This CDR3 is 14 amino acids long. The V segment lost 5 bases and the J segment 6 bases; nucleotides outside the gene matches: 6.

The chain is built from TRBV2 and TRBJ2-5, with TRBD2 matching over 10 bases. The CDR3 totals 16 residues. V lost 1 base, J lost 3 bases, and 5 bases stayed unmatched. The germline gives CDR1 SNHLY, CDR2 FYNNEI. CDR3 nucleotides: TGTGCCAGCAGTGAAGGGGTAGCGGGGGGTGAAGAGACCCAGTACTTC. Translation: CASSEGVAGGEETQYF.

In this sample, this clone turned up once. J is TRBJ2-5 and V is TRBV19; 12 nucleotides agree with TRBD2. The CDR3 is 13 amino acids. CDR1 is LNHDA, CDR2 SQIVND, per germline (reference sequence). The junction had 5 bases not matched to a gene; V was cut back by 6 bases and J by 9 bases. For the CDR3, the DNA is TGTGCCAGTAGGACTAGCGGGAGTCGGTCCCAGTACTTC. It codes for CASRTSGSRSQYF.

In DNA form, the CDR3 reads TGTGCCGCACCGGGACAGCCGCAGTTCTTC. It translates to CAAPGQPQFF. V gene TRBV21-1 combines with J gene TRBJ2-1; TRBD1 is the table's D call, not checked against the DNA. TRBV21-1 is termed a pseudogene. The CDR3 extends over 10 amino acids.

The CDR3, as DNA: TGTGCCAGCAGACCGGACAGCTCCAAAAACATTCAGTACTTC. Translating gives CASRPDSSKNIQYF. This sequence joins TRBV5-4 and TRBJ2-4; a possible D gene is TRBD1 (6 bases). Trimming removed 5 bases from V and 2 bases from J, with 11 bases in between. The CDR3 extends over 14 amino acids. Germline values: CDR1 SGHNT, CDR2 YYREEE (reference sequence).

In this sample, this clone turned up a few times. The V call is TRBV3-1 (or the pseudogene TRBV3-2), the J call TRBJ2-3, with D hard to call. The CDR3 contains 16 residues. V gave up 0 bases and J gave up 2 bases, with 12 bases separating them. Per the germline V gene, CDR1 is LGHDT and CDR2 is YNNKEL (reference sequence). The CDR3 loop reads CASSQEAFLNTDTQYF. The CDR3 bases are TGTGCCAGCAGCCAAGAAGCCTTCCTCAACACAGATACGCAGTATTTT.

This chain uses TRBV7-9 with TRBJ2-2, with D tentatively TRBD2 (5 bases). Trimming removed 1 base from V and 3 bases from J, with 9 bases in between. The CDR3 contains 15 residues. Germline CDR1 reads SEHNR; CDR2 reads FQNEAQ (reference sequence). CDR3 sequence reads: CASSLDSRDTGELFF. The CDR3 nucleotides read TGTGCCAGCAGCTTAGATTCGAGGGACACCGGGGAGCTGTTTTTT.

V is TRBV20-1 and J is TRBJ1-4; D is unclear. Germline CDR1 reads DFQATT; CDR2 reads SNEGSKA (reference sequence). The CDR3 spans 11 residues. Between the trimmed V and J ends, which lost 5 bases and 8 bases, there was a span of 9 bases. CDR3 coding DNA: TGCAGTGCTTCATCGGTCGAAAAACTGTTTTTT. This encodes CSASSVEKLFF.

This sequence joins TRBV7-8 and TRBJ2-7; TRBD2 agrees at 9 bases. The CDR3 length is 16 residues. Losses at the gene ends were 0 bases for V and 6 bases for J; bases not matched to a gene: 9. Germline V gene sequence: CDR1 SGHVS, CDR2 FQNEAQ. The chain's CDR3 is CASSLARSSGALEQYV. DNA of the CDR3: TGTGCCAGCAGCTTAGCGCGGTCTAGCGGGGCCCTCGAGCAGTACGTC.

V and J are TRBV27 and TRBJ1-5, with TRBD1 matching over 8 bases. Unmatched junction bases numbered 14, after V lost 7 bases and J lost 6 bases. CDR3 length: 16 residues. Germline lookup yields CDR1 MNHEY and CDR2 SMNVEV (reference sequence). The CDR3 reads CASTPTTGASGQPQHF. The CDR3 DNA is TGTGCCAGCACCCCGACGACAGGGGCCTCGGGTCAGCCCCAGCATTTT.

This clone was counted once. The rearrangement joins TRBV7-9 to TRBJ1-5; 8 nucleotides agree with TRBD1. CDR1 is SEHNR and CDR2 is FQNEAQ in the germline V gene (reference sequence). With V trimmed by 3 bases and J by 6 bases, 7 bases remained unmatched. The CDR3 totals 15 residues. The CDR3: CASSLGQVESQPQHF. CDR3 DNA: TGTGCCAGCAGCTTGGGACAGGTAGAGAGTCAGCCCCAGCATTTT.

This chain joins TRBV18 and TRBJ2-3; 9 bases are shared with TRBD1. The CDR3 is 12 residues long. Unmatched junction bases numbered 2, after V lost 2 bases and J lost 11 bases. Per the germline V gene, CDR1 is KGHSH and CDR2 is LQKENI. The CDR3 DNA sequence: TGTGCCAGCTCACCAGGGGGACAGGGGCAGTATTTT. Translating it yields CASSPGGQGQYF.

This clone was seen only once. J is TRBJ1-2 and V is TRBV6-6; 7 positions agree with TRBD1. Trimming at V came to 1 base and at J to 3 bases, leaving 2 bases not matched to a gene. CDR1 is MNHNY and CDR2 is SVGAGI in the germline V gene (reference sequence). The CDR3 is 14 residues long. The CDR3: CASSYFGQDYGYTF. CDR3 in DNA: TGTGCCAGCAGTTACTTCGGACAGGACTATGGCTACACCTTC.